This T cell receptor beta chain was obtained from a study of cytomegalovirus exposure and HLA in healthy donors. Looking at the study overall: An early release of data contained approximately 85 million unique TCRs, which came from HLA-typed donors.

V gave up 7 bases and J gave up 2 bases; unmatched junction bases: 6. This CDR3 is 14 amino acids long. Germline-derived CDR1 and CDR2 are MNHEY and SMNVEV (reference sequence). Study-wide findings and caveats: In a later analysis, 16,951 TCR beta sequences were associated with HLA alleles at 0.05 false discovery rate.

The PCR employed 60 Vbeta primers together with 13 Jbeta primers. Clones were sequenced by immunoSEQ multiplex PCR, and TCRdb holds only the in-frame ones, with some missing. In all, the sample yields over 75,000 clones. With respect to this clone: Its specificity is unknown.

This receptor was identified in a man in his forties or fifties in good health and CMV-seronegative. The V call is TRBV27, the J call TRBJ2-5, with 8 nucleotides matching TRBD2. Sequenced sample: PBMCs. The CDR3 loop reads CASTRSGGQETQYF. In DNA, the CDR3 is TGTGCCAGCACGCGGAGCGGGGGACAAGAGACCCAGTACTTC.